One and the same sample provided the 20 T cell receptor beta chains below, sequenced in a study of T cells in Graves' hyperthyroidism and ophthalmopathy. RNA transcripts served as the template for amplifying TCR beta CDR3 regions. First-round RT-PCR of the TCR CDR3 relied on the HTBI primer set. TCRdb reprocessed the multiplex PCR reads with MiXCR, giving one entry per CDR3 protein. The data show around 350,000 distinct CDR3 sequences, with 19% seen just once and 3% to 4.5% held by the top ten. The material sequenced was blood. These receptors were taken from a woman under 30 with Graves' hyperthyroidism.

The rearrangement links TRBV27 to TRBJ1-1; D not certain. The CDR3 runs to 16 residues. V dropped 6 bases and J dropped 5 bases, with 22 bases sitting between them. CDR1 MNHEY and CDR2 SMNVEV come from the germline V gene (reference sequence). CDR3 nucleotides: TGTGCCAGCAGCCTAGGTCCCAGAAGAGGAAGAACTGAAGCTTTCTTT. Translation gives CASSLGPRRGRTEAFF.

This clonotype was counted a few times. This sequence may be a read error, since a much larger clone differs from it by one base. The chain has TRBV7-9 and TRBJ1-5, with D hard to call. The CDR3 totals 13 residues. The germline CDR1 and CDR2 sequences are SEHNR and FQNEAQ (reference sequence). The CDR3 DNA is TGTGCCAGCAACTTAGAGGGCAATCAGCCCCAGCATTTT. Protein product: CASNLEGNQPQHF.

This clonotype was detected a few times. This sequence joins TRBV10-3 and TRBJ1-5, with D hard to call. V lost 3 bases and J 9 bases, leaving 12 bases between the germline ends. Germline CDR1 is ENHRY and CDR2 is SYGVKD. The CDR3 totals 13 residues. The CDR3 bases are TGTGCCATCAGTGATTGGGAGGATCGGCCCCAGCATTTT. Translation gives CAISDWEDRPQHF.

About this clonotype: This could be a read error, since a much larger clone is one nucleotide away. This sequence joins TRBV6-1 and TRBJ2-2, with D perhaps matching TRBD1 (5 bases). The CDR3 is 16 residues long. Germline V gene data show CDR1 as MNHNS and CDR2 as SASEGT. The V end was cut by 6 bases, the J end by 0 bases, with 14 bases between. This CDR3 is CASRQVATANTGELFF. The CDR3 region has the DNA TGTGCCAGCAGACAAGTGGCGACAGCGAACACCGGGGAGCTGTTTTTT.

This clonotype showed up many times. The rearrangement uses TRBV30 and TRBJ2-7; possibly TRBD1 for D (6 bases). V was shortened by 1 base and J by 5 bases, with 9 bases between the two germline ends. Germline lookup yields CDR1 GTSNPN and CDR2 SVGIG (reference sequence). The CDR3 covers 12 residues. The CDR3 spells CAWSGQVHEQYF. CDR3 coding DNA: TGTGCCTGGAGTGGACAGGTCCACGAGCAGTACTTC.

This rearrangement joins TRBV2 to TRBJ2-2; D uncertain. From germline, CDR1 is SNHLY and CDR2 FYNNEI. This CDR3 has 11 residues. V dropped 11 bases and J dropped 5 bases, with 9 bases sitting between them. CDR3 DNA: TGTGCCGGCGCGAGTACCGGGGAGCTGTTTTTT. It encodes CAGASTGELFF. The full variable domain, rest sourced from reference TRBV2 and TRBJ2-2, is EPEVTQTPSHQVTQMGQEVILRCVPISNHLYFYWYRQILGQKVEFLVSFYNNEISEKSEIFDDQFSVERPDGSNFTLKIRSTKLEDSAMYFCAGASTGELFFGEGSRLTVL.

This clonotype was found many times. The V gene is TRBV6-4, the J gene TRBJ1-3; D remains unclear. Trimming removed 3 bases from V and 0 bases from J, with 15 bases in between. There are 17 residues in the CDR3. Germline V gene sequence: CDR1 MRHNA, CDR2 SNTAGT. DNA for the CDR3: TGTGCCAGCAGTGATCCAGTCATTAGCTACTCTGGAAACACCATATATTTT. Translating it yields CASSDPVISYSGNTIYF.

This clonotype was found many times. This rearrangement joins TRBV4-1 to TRBJ1-3; D is unresolved. The V end lost 4 bases, the J end lost 0 bases, and 10 bases lay between the germline ends. The CDR3 consists of 15 residues. Germline CDR1 is MGHRA and CDR2 is YSYEKL. CDR3 region: CASSPQAGSGNTIYF. DNA for the CDR3: TGCGCCAGCAGCCCCCAAGCAGGCTCTGGAAACACCATATATTTT.

This clonotype was seen at least ten times. The genes are TRBV6-5 and TRBJ1-2; possible D gene TRBD1, 6 bases. The CDR3 totals 13 residues. V lost 5 bases, J lost 4 bases, and 11 bases lay in between. Germline CDR1 and CDR2: MNHEY and SVGAGI. The CDR3 DNA is TGTGCCAGCAGTCCCCGACAGGCCTATGGCTACACCTTC. Protein sequence: CASSPRQAYGYTF.

In the case of this clonotype: This sequence may be a read error, since a much larger clone differs from it by one base. This chain connects TRBV9 to TRBJ1-2, with 8 bases aligning to TRBD1. Germline CDR1 and CDR2: SGDLS and YYNGEE. This CDR3 contains 14 residues. CDR3 amino acids: CASSPRTGRRGYSF. As DNA, the CDR3 is TGTGCCAGCAGCCCCCGGACAGGGAGAAGGGGCTACAGCTTC. Complete variable domain (other parts from reference TRBV9 and TRBJ1-2): DSGVTQTPKHLITATGQRVTLRCSPRSGDLSVYWYQQSLDQGLQFLIQYYNGEERAKGNILERFSAQQFPDLHSELNLSSLELGDSALYFCASSPRTGRRGYSFGSGTRLTVV.

This clonotype was detected many times. The chain has TRBV20-1 and TRBJ2-5, with D uncertain. Deletions cut 4 bases from V and 3 bases from J, with 15 bases between. This CDR3 contains 14 residues. The germline V gene has CDR1 DFQATT and CDR2 SNEGSKA (reference sequence). The CDR3 sequence is CSAIRVRTEETQYF. In nucleotides, the CDR3 is TGCAGTGCTATTCGAGTTAGAACGGAAGAGACCCAGTACTTC.

The table lists this clonotype with many counts. In DNA form, the CDR3 reads TGCAGCGTCGCAAAGGGGGCCAATCAGCCCCAGCATTTT. It specifies CSVAKGANQPQHF. The chain joins TRBV29-1 to TRBJ1-5; 7 bases map to TRBD1. This CDR3 is built from 13 residues. Per the germline V gene, CDR1 is SQVTM and CDR2 is ANQGSEA. V lost 6 bases to trimming and J lost 3 bases; unmatched junction nucleotides: 5.

Many counts were recorded for this clonotype. The chain joins TRBV6-1 to TRBJ2-2; TRBD2 matches at 13 bases. Germline CDR1 is MNHNS and CDR2 is SASEGT. After removal of 5 bases from V and 6 bases from J, the junction contained 3 bases not matched to a gene. The CDR3 loop spans 15 amino acids. DNA of the CDR3: TGTGCCAGCAGTCGGACTAGCGGGGGAGCCGGGGAGCTGTTTTTT. Its translation: CASSRTSGGAGELFF.

This clonotype was seen repeatedly, ten times or more. This chain uses TRBV27 with TRBJ2-7; 12 bases map to TRBD2. The V gene end was trimmed by 2 bases and the J gene end by 4 bases; junction bases not matched to a gene: 3. The CDR3 totals 15 residues. CDR1 MNHEY and CDR2 SMNVEV come from the germline V gene (reference sequence). The CDR3 here is CASSLRLAGAYEQYF. DNA for the CDR3: TGTGCCAGCAGTTTACGACTAGCGGGGGCGTACGAGCAGTACTTC.

This clonotype was seen repeatedly, ten times or more. The chain has TRBV6-2 or TRBV6-3 and TRBJ1-1; possibly TRBD1 for D (5 bases). Trimming took 3 bases from V and 0 from J, leaving 11 bases between them. The CDR3 totals 15 residues. CDR1 and CDR2 from the germline V gene are MNHEY and SVGEGT. CDR3 in amino acids: CASSYPQGMNTEAFF. Here the CDR3 DNA reads TGTGCCAGCAGTTATCCCCAGGGAATGAACACTGAAGCTTTCTTT.

This chain joins TRBV2 and TRBJ2-7; 9 nucleotides agree with TRBD1. The CDR3 is 12 residues long. The germline V gene has CDR1 SNHLY and CDR2 FYNNEI. The trim removed 6 bases at V and 6 bases at J, leaving 3 bases unmatched. CDR3 sequence reads: CASSKDRGEQYF. The CDR3 nucleotides read TGTGCCAGCAGCAAGGACAGGGGCGAGCAGTACTTC.

Regarding this clonotype: The conserved closing phenylalanine or tryptophan is absent in this CDR3, likely reflecting a read error. The DNA is omitted, as the CDR3 cannot be located on it reliably, and the CDR3 follows TCRdb's listing. The chain joins TRBV6-1 to TRBJ2-7. Germline CDR1 and CDR2: MNHNS and SASEGT. The CDR3 is made up of 15 amino acids, end residues included. The CDR3 spells CASRALAQNPYEQDC.

This clonotype was detected ten times or more. This chain joins TRBV20-1 and TRBJ2-5, with 9 positions matching TRBD1. CDR1 DFQATT and CDR2 SNEGSKA come from the germline V gene (reference sequence). The CDR3 is made up of 17 amino acids. Trimming cost V 0 bases and J 3 bases; bases outside gene matches: 11. DNA for the CDR3: TGCAGTGCTAGAGATATCCGGACAGGGGTTGGGGAAGAGACCCAGTACTTC. Translated, it gives CSARDIRTGVGEETQYF.

A note on this clonotype: This sequence may be a read error, since a much larger clone differs from it by one base. V gene TRBV28 combines with J gene TRBJ2-5; D is perhaps TRBD1 (5 bases). This CDR3 has 14 amino acids. Germline CDR1 reads MDHEN; CDR2 reads SYDVKM. Written as DNA, the CDR3 is TGTGCCATCAGTCTCGGACATCTCGGAGAGACCCAGTACTTC. Translation gives CAISLGHLGETQYF.

This clonotype was picked up many times. The chain is built from TRBV3-1 and TRBJ2-7; 11 positions match TRBD2. The CDR3 runs to 16 residues. Germline V lookup: CDR1 LGHDT, CDR2 YNNKEL (reference sequence). The V and J ends lost 1 base and 5 bases, in that order; junction bases with no gene match: 7. In DNA form, the CDR3 reads TGTGCCAGCAGCCAAGCTCGACTAGCGGGGATGGACGAGCAGTACTTC. This encodes CASSQARLAGMDEQYF.